This entry lists 18 T cell receptor beta chains sequenced from one sample in a study of T cells in Graves' hyperthyroidism and ophthalmopathy. Amplified regions were TCR beta CDR3 sequences from RNA transcripts. The primer set for the first-round RT-PCR of the TCR CDR3 was HTBI. Each CDR3 protein is one row after TCRdb ran MiXCR on the multiplex PCR reads. The sample lists 550,000 to 800,000 distinct CDR3 sequences, approximately 15% occurring once. Sequencing was performed on blood. All receptors derive from a man over 45 with Graves' hyperthyroidism.

There are a few counts of this clonotype. Given a much more abundant clone one base away, this may be a read error. V gene TRBV12-3 or TRBV12-4 combines with J gene TRBJ1-5, with TRBD1 as a possible D gene (5 bases). This CDR3 contains 15 residues. CDR3 DNA: TGTGCCAGCAGTTTTGGAGGGGCATTCAATCAGCCCCGGCATTTT. Its translation is CASSFGGAFNQPRHF.

This clonotype was detected ten times or more. The CDR3 loop is CASSYLGHEQFF. In DNA, the CDR3 is TGTGCCAGCAGTTACCTAGGCCATGAGCAGTTCTTC. The rearrangement joins TRBV6-2 or TRBV6-3 to TRBJ2-1, with unresolved D. CDR1 is MNHEY, CDR2 SVGEGT, per germline. The CDR3 sequence is 12 residues long. V shed 2 bases and J shed 8 bases, with 7 bases lying between them.

This clonotype was seen ten or more times. The V and J genes are TRBV11-2 and TRBJ2-7; 9 bases map to TRBD1. The CDR3 has 15 residues. Germline V CDR1 and CDR2: SGHAT, FQNNGV. J was trimmed by 5 bases and V by 4 bases; bases with no gene match: 9. CDR3 bases: TGTGCCAGCAGCTCCGACGGGACAGGGATCCACGAGCAGTACTTC. Translating gives CASSSDGTGIHEQYF.

There are many counts of this clonotype. This chain links TRBV5-1 with TRBJ2-1, with 11 bases fitting TRBD2. CDR3 length: 14 residues. The germline V gene has CDR1 SGHRS and CDR2 YFSETQ. J gave up 8 bases and V 6 bases, and 7 bases lay outside the gene matches. CDR3 nucleotide sequence: TGCGCCAGCAAGGAACTAGCGGGAGAGCATGAGCAGTTCTTC. This sequence encodes CASKELAGEHEQFF.

This clonotype was picked up a small number of times. This chain links TRBV30 with TRBJ2-1; TRBD2 agrees at 7 bases. CDR1 GTSNPN and CDR2 SVGIG come from the germline V gene (reference sequence). The CDR3 runs 13 residues. V shed 4 bases, J shed 7 bases, and the junction held 7 bases outside the gene matches. CDR3 residues: CAWIAGAGNEQFF. CDR3 nucleotides: TGTGCCTGGATCGCGGGAGCCGGTAATGAGCAGTTCTTC.

This clonotype has at least ten counts. The chain has TRBV12-3 or TRBV12-4 and TRBJ2-2, with TRBD2 matching over 13 bases. J gave up 6 bases and V 7 bases, and 8 bases lay outside the gene matches. The length of the CDR3 is 16 residues. The CDR3 nucleotides are TGTGCCAGCATCCTAGGACTAGCGGGAGTTGCCGGGGAGCTGTTTTTT. This codes for CASILGLAGVAGELFF.

This clonotype has more than one count but fewer than ten. The chain uses TRBV9 and TRBJ2-3, with a possible D match to TRBD2 (6 bases). The V gene's germline CDR1 is SGDLS and CDR2 YYNGEE. The length of the CDR3 is 15 residues. The V gene lost 0 bases and the J gene lost 10 bases, with 18 bases spanning the gap. CDR3 in DNA: TGTGCCAGCAGCGTAGAAGAACTAGCCCTCCCGGCGCAGTATTTT. Its translation is CASSVEELALPAQYF. The variable domain in full, with the rest retrieved from reference TRBV9 and TRBJ2-3, is DSGVTQTPKHLITATGQRVTLRCSPRSGDLSVYWYQQSLDQGLQFLIQYYNGEERAKGNILERFSAQQFPDLHSELNLSSLELGDSALYFCASSVEELALPAQYFGPGTRLTVL.

This clonotype appeared a few times. The genes are TRBV9 and TRBJ1-2; perhaps TRBD1 as D (6 bases). Germline V gene lookup returns CDR1 SGDLS and CDR2 YYNGEE. Between the trimmed V and J ends, which lost 0 bases and 6 bases, there was a span of 12 bases. This CDR3 spans 14 amino acids. This chain's CDR3 is CASSVDLGADGYTF. The CDR3 bases are TGTGCCAGCAGCGTAGATCTGGGGGCCGATGGCTACACCTTC.

The table lists this clonotype with many counts. The chain is built from TRBV7-8 and TRBJ2-7; D not resolved. Germline CDR1 reads SGHVS; CDR2 reads FQNEAQ. This CDR3 comprises 17 residues. V was trimmed by 1 base and J by 0 bases, leaving 16 bases between them. The CDR3 bases are TGTGCCAGCAGCTTAGGCCTTGGGGTCCCGAGCTCCTACGAGCAGTACTTC. It translates to CASSLGLGVPSSYEQYF. The full variable domain, with the rest looked up from reference TRBV7-8 and TRBJ2-7, is GAGVSQSPRYKVAKRGQDVALRCDPISGHVSLFWYQQALGQGPEFLTYFQNEAQLDKSGLPSDRFFAERPEGSVSTLKIQRTQQEDSAVYLCASSLGLGVPSSYEQYFGPGTRLTVT.

Ten or more counts support this clonotype. The chain joins TRBV28 to TRBJ1-2; D is possibly TRBD1 (5 bases). The V end was cut by 5 bases, the J end by 7 bases, with 14 bases between. The CDR3 contains 13 residues. The germline CDR1 and CDR2 sequences are MDHEN and SYDVKM. CDR3 protein: CASSPPGPGGYTF. The DNA for the CDR3 is TGTGCCAGCAGTCCCCCAGGGCCGGGTGGCTACACCTTC.

This clonotype has a handful of counts. The chain couples TRBV29-1 to TRBJ2-1, with 8 positions matching TRBD1. Germline loops: CDR1 SQVTM, CDR2 ANQGSEA. The CDR3 contains 13 residues. V was clipped by 3 bases and J by 12 bases; unmatched bases: 10. CDR3: CSVDWAGQDGQFF. In nucleotides, the CDR3 is TGCAGCGTTGATTGGGCGGGACAGGACGGGCAGTTCTTC.

This clonotype was observed a few times. This chain connects TRBV6-1 to TRBJ1-1, with D tentatively TRBD1 (5 bases). The germline CDR1 and CDR2 sequences are MNHNS and SASEGT. There are 14 residues in the CDR3. V dropped 8 bases and J dropped 6 bases, with 19 bases sitting between them. Here the CDR3 DNA reads TGTGCCAGCGGGGGGGTGGGGGACGGGTCTGAAGCTTTCTTT. This translates into CASGGVGDGSEAFF.

This clonotype was counted only a few times. The chain uses TRBV28 and TRBJ1-5, with 11 nucleotides matching TRBD1. Trimming removed 4 bases from V and 5 bases from J; junction bases left unmatched: 4. The CDR3 runs 15 residues. Germline V gene lookup returns CDR1 MDHEN and CDR2 SYDVKM. CDR3 DNA: TGTGCCAGCAGTTCCATGGGACAGGGGGATCAGCCCCAGCATTTT. This encodes CASSSMGQGDQPQHF.

This clonotype occurred many times. V and J are TRBV3-1 and TRBJ1-1; TRBD1 agrees at 7 bases. V was clipped by 6 bases and J by 10 bases; unmatched bases: 11. Germline values: CDR1 LGHDT, CDR2 YNNKEL (reference sequence). The CDR3 extends over 13 amino acids. CDR3: CASRDRDRGAAFF. The CDR3 bases are TGTGCCAGCAGGGACCGGGACAGAGGTGCAGCTTTCTTT.

This chain's CDR3 is CSARAAGTRGDNEQFF. The CDR3 DNA follows: TGCAGTGCTAGAGCAGCTGGGACTAGGGGGGACAATGAGCAGTTCTTC. The rearrangement links TRBV20-1 to TRBJ2-1; TRBD2 matches at 8 bases. This CDR3 comprises 16 residues. Losses at the gene ends were 1 base for V and 5 bases for J; bases not matched to a gene: 10. From germline, CDR1 is DFQATT and CDR2 SNEGSKA (reference sequence).

This clonotype appeared a few times. This chain joins TRBV11-3 and TRBJ2-1; D ambiguous. Germline CDR1 reads SGHNT; CDR2 reads YENEEA. The CDR3 consists of 13 residues. Between the trimmed V and J ends, which lost 5 bases and 5 bases, there was a span of 10 bases. The CDR3: CASSPRRHNEQFF. CDR3 DNA: TGTGCCAGCAGCCCTCGACGTCACAATGAGCAGTTCTTC.

This clonotype was detected ten times or more. The chain employs TRBV27 and TRBJ1-1; D not certain. There are 13 residues in the CDR3. Germline V gives CDR1 MNHEY, CDR2 SMNVEV (reference sequence). Between the trimmed V and J ends, which lost 6 bases and 1 base, there was a span of 9 bases. DNA of the CDR3: TGTGCCAGCAGATTAGCCGGGAACACTGAAGCTTTCTTT. Protein sequence: CASRLAGNTEAFF.

This clonotype came up many times. The rearrangement joins TRBV28 to TRBJ2-7; TRBD1 agrees at 7 bases. Germline V gives CDR1 MDHEN, CDR2 SYDVKM. The trim removed 6 bases at V and 0 bases at J, leaving 11 bases unmatched. The CDR3 totals 16 residues. CDR3 DNA: TGTGCCAGCAGCAAACCCCGAGGGACAGTCTCCTACGAGCAGTACTTC. The encoded protein is CASSKPRGTVSYEQYF.